Shown below are 29 T cell receptor beta chains from a single sample sequenced in a study of cytomegalovirus exposure and HLA in healthy donors. Using immunoSEQ multiplex PCR, the repertoire was profiled, and TCRdb retains in-frame clones only, with some absent. Counted here are some 170,000 clones, approximately 89% occurring once; the ten biggest clones make up roughly 4.2%. The sequencing sample was made of PBMCs. These receptors were obtained from a man aged 18 to 29 in good health and CMV-seropositive.

V gene TRBV14 combines with J gene TRBJ1-3; 9 nucleotides agree with TRBD1. Germline V gene data show CDR1 as SGHDN and CDR2 as FVKESK. The CDR3 length is 18 residues. Trimming at V came to 3 bases and at J to 6 bases, leaving 15 bases not matched to a gene. The CDR3 region is CASSQIRSTGGRQNTIYF. The CDR3 coding sequence is TGTGCCAGCAGCCAGATCCGTTCGACAGGGGGTCGTCAAAACACCATATATTTT.

The gene calls are TRBV6-1 and TRBJ2-1, with D hard to call. The CDR3 contains 13 residues. V lost 6 bases and J 3 bases, leaving 9 bases between the germline ends. The germline V gene encodes CDR1 MNHNS and CDR2 SASEGT. The CDR3 DNA sequence: TGTGCCAGCAGCTTCAGGAACTACAATGAGCAGTTCTTC. This codes for CASSFRNYNEQFF.

The CDR3 sequence: CASSQDVSGSRQETQYF. CDR3 sequence (DNA): TGTGCCAGCAGCCAAGATGTCAGCGGGAGCAGACAAGAGACCCAGTACTTC. The rearrangement joins TRBV4-2 to TRBJ2-5; 8 bases are shared with TRBD2. The V and J ends lost 0 bases and 2 bases, in that order; junction bases with no gene match: 8. This CDR3 has 17 amino acids. Germline lookup yields CDR1 LGHNA and CDR2 YNFKEQ.

The rearrangement joins TRBV29-1 to TRBJ1-4; a weak D match, TRBD1 (5 bases). In germline, CDR1 is SQVTM, CDR2 ANQGSEA. CDR3 size: 14 residues. V dropped 6 bases and J dropped 2 bases, with 13 bases sitting between them. Here the CDR3 DNA reads TGCAGCGTACACGGGGGGTCCACTAATGAAAAACTGTTTTTT. Translation gives CSVHGGSTNEKLFF.

This chain uses TRBV6-6 with TRBJ2-1; 8 nucleotides align to TRBD2. The V and J ends lost 6 bases and 0 bases, in that order; junction bases with no gene match: 4. CDR1 and CDR2 from the germline V gene are MNHNY and SVGAGI (reference sequence). The CDR3 has 15 residues. CDR3 protein: CASSLLADSYNEQFF. CDR3 sequence (DNA): TGTGCCAGCAGCCTACTAGCGGACTCCTACAATGAGCAGTTCTTC.

This chain links TRBV11-2 with TRBJ2-7; 8 bases agree with TRBD1. Germline-derived CDR1 and CDR2 are SGHAT and FQNNGV. The V gene end was trimmed by 4 bases and the J gene end by 2 bases; junction bases not matched to a gene: 7. The CDR3 runs 15 residues. The DNA for the CDR3 is TGTGCCAGCAGCTCGCCGGACAGGGATGCCTACGAGCAGTACTTC. Protein sequence: CASSSPDRDAYEQYF.

CDR3 residues: CASSPGQGAQSQPQHF. DNA of the CDR3: TGTGCCAGCTCACCGGGGCAGGGGGCGCAAAGTCAGCCCCAGCATTTT. The chain employs TRBV18 and TRBJ1-5; 8 nucleotides match TRBD1. CDR3 size: 16 residues. Trimming removed 3 bases from V and 6 bases from J; junction bases left unmatched: 10. CDR1 and CDR2 from the germline V gene are KGHSH and LQKENI.

The rearrangement links TRBV5-1 to TRBJ2-5; 7 bases match TRBD1. The CDR3 covers 13 residues. Germline V gene sequence: CDR1 SGHRS, CDR2 YFSETQ. V was clipped by 4 bases and J by 2 bases; unmatched bases: 2. The CDR3 reads CASSPDRQETQYF. In nucleotides, the CDR3 is TGCGCCAGCAGCCCGGACAGGCAAGAGACCCAGTACTTC. Looking up the rest from reference TRBV5-1 and TRBJ2-5 gives the full variable domain: KAGVTQTPRYLIKTRGQQVTLSCSPISGHRSVSWYQQTPGQGLQFLFEYFSETQRNKGNFPGRFSGRQFSNSRSEMNVSTLELGDSALYLCASSPDRQETQYFGPGTRLLVL.

This chain joins TRBV5-1 and TRBJ2-3; maybe TRBD2 (6 bases). The CDR3 consists of 14 residues. CDR1 and CDR2 (germline): SGHRS, YFSETQ. With 7 bases removed from V and 4 bases from J, the gap between germline ends came to 16 bases. The DNA of the CDR3 is TGCGCCAGCTCGCGCGGGACTTTCCCAGATACGCAGTATTTT. Translated: CASSRGTFPDTQYF.

This sequence joins TRBV2 and TRBJ2-7, with TRBD2 matching 9 bases. The germline V gene encodes CDR1 SNHLY and CDR2 FYNNEI. This CDR3 contains 14 residues. The V segment lost 4 bases and the J segment 6 bases; nucleotides outside the gene matches: 7. In nucleotides, the CDR3 is TGTGCCAGCAGTGTGTTAGCGGGAGAAGGCGAGCAGTACTTC. Translation gives CASSVLAGEGEQYF.

The V call is TRBV7-9, the J call TRBJ1-4; D may be TRBD1 (5 bases). V dropped 5 bases and J dropped 0 bases, with 13 bases sitting between them. CDR1 is SEHNR and CDR2 is FQNEAQ in the germline V gene (reference sequence). There are 16 residues in the CDR3. Here the CDR3 DNA reads TGTGCCAGCAGCCTGGGGCAGGTAACAACTAATGAAAAACTGTTTTTT. Translation: CASSLGQVTTNEKLFF.

The V call is TRBV4-1, the J call TRBJ2-5, with D maybe TRBD2 (5 bases). V was cut by 0 bases and J by 5 bases, with 16 bases left in between. Germline V CDR1 and CDR2: MGHRA, YSYEKL. The CDR3 totals 16 residues. The CDR3 DNA is TGCGCCAGCAGCCAAGAAGGACTTGTCGCTCAGGAGACCCAGTACTTC. This gives the protein CASSQEGLVAQETQYF.

This chain joins TRBV9 and TRBJ2-3, with TRBD2 identical over 11 bases. CDR3 length: 15 residues. The germline CDR1 and CDR2 sequences are SGDLS and YYNGEE. With V trimmed by 3 bases and J by 5 bases, 5 bases remained unmatched. CDR3: CASSGTGLAGDTQYF. DNA of the CDR3: TGTGCCAGCAGCGGGACAGGACTAGCGGGAGATACGCAGTATTTT.

The V and J genes are TRBV5-4 and TRBJ2-3; TRBD2 agrees at 7 bases. V shed 4 bases, J shed 2 bases, and the junction held 7 bases outside the gene matches. The germline gives CDR1 SGHNT, CDR2 YYREEE (reference sequence). The CDR3 has 15 residues. The CDR3 loop is CASSVTAGPTDTQYF. The CDR3 region has the DNA TGTGCCAGCAGCGTCACAGCGGGGCCCACAGATACGCAGTATTTT.

The genes are TRBV18 and TRBJ2-7, with a possible D match to TRBD1 (6 bases). The V gene lost 3 bases and the J gene lost 0 bases, with 15 bases spanning the gap. The CDR3 has 16 residues. Germline V gene data show CDR1 as KGHSH and CDR2 as LQKENI. The CDR3 DNA is TGTGCCAGCTCACCCCGGCAGGGGAACCCCTCCTACGAGCAGTACTTC. Translating gives CASSPRQGNPSYEQYF.

The V call is TRBV2, the J call TRBJ1-5, with D hard to call. This CDR3 has 12 residues. CDR1 and CDR2 (germline): SNHLY, FYNNEI. Trimming cost V 3 bases and J 6 bases, with 6 bases left between them. The CDR3 reads CASSERIQPQHF. Here the CDR3 DNA reads TGTGCCAGCAGTGAGAGGATTCAGCCCCAGCATTTT.

The J gene is TRBJ1-2, the V gene TRBV6-1, with 7 positions matching TRBD1. CDR3 length: 13 amino acids. Losses at the gene ends were 6 bases for V and 5 bases for J; bases not matched to a gene: 6. Germline CDR1 MNHNS, CDR2 SASEGT. CDR3 sequence reads: CASRETGKYGYTF. The CDR3 DNA sequence: TGTGCCAGCAGGGAGACAGGGAAGTATGGCTACACCTTC.

The gene calls are TRBV15 and TRBJ2-3; TRBD1 matches 8 bases. The CDR3 length is 15 residues. V lost 0 bases to trimming and J lost 3 bases; unmatched junction nucleotides: 2. In germline, CDR1 is LNHNV, CDR2 YYDKDF (reference sequence). The CDR3, as DNA: TGTGCCACCAGCAGAGACAGGGGGCAAACAGATACGCAGTATTTT. It translates to CATSRDRGQTDTQYF.

J is TRBJ1-1 and V is TRBV7-2; D is perhaps TRBD1 (6 bases). Germline V CDR1 and CDR2: SGHTA, FQGNSA. This CDR3 region has 12 residues. V was shortened by 3 bases and J by 10 bases, with 12 bases between the two germline ends. This chain's CDR3 is CASSFEDRSAFF. The CDR3 region has the DNA TGTGCCAGCAGCTTCGAAGACAGGTCAGCTTTCTTT.

The chain joins TRBV11-2 to TRBJ2-1; 11 nucleotides align to TRBD2. The germline V gene encodes CDR1 SGHAT and CDR2 FQNNGV. The CDR3 totals 15 residues. Trimming removed 7 bases from V and 10 bases from J; junction bases left unmatched: 12. The DNA for the CDR3 is TGTGCCAGCACCCAAATATCGACTAGCGGGACAGAGCAGTTCTTC. Its protein product is CASTQISTSGTEQFF.

The rearrangement uses TRBV5-4 and TRBJ2-5, with 13 nucleotides matching TRBD2. In germline, CDR1 is SGHNT, CDR2 YYREEE (reference sequence). V was clipped by 3 bases and J by 5 bases; unmatched bases: 7. The CDR3 loop spans 16 amino acids. CDR3 sequence: CASSYGTSGTFETQYF. The CDR3 region has the DNA TGTGCCAGCAGCTATGGGACTAGCGGGACGTTTGAGACCCAGTACTTC. Supplemented by reference TRBV5-4 and TRBJ2-5, the full variable domain reads ETGVTQSPTHLIKTRGQQVTLRCSSQSGHNTVSWYQQALGQGPQFIFQYYREEENGRGNFPPRFSGLQFPNYSSELNVNALELDDSALYLCASSYGTSGTFETQYFGPGTRLLVL.

V is TRBV7-8 and J is TRBJ2-3; 9 nucleotides agree with TRBD2. The length of the CDR3 is 17 residues. Germline V gene sequence: CDR1 SGHVS, CDR2 FQNEAQ. Unmatched junction bases numbered 13, after V lost 3 bases and J lost 6 bases. CDR3 coding DNA: TGTGCCAGCAGCTTGGCTAGCGGGGTCCCCTGGCGTGATACGCAGTATTTT. Protein product: CASSLASGVPWRDTQYF.

The rearrangement links TRBV28 to TRBJ1-4; 7 positions agree with TRBD1. J gave up 7 bases and V 5 bases, and 7 bases lay outside the gene matches. The CDR3 is made up of 14 amino acids. Germline V gene sequence: CDR1 MDHEN, CDR2 SYDVKM. This chain's CDR3 is CASSPRGQGEKLFF. As DNA, the CDR3 is TGTGCCAGCAGTCCGAGGGGGCAGGGTGAAAAACTGTTTTTT.

This clone was seen a handful of times. The V call is TRBV7-2, the J call TRBJ2-7, with 13 bases lining up with TRBD2. The germline V gene has CDR1 SGHTA and CDR2 FQGNSA. The V segment lost 5 bases and the J segment 7 bases; nucleotides outside the gene matches: 8. CDR3 length equals 15 residues. CDR3 bases: TGTGCCAGCAGCCCCCGGACTAGCGGGAGCAGTGAGCAGTACTTC. Protein: CASSPRTSGSSEQYF.

Here the CDR3 reads CASSKGTSQFF. Here the CDR3 DNA reads TGTGCCAGCTCAAAGGGGACATCCCAGTTCTTC. The chain links TRBV27 to TRBJ2-1; the D gene is possibly TRBD1 (6 bases). Deletions cut 8 bases from V and 13 bases from J, with 15 bases between. There are 11 residues in the CDR3. Germline loops: CDR1 MNHEY, CDR2 SMNVEV (reference sequence).

This clone was found once. V is TRBV18 and J is TRBJ2-5; the D gene is possibly TRBD2 (5 bases). V lost 0 bases to trimming and J lost 2 bases, with 7 bases between them. In germline, CDR1 is KGHSH, CDR2 LQKENI. CDR3 length: 14 residues. The CDR3 nucleotides read TGTGCCAGCTCACCACCGACGGGACAAGAGACCCAGTACTTC. Residues: CASSPPTGQETQYF.

This clone was detected once. This sequence joins TRBV5-1 and TRBJ2-7; 10 nucleotides agree with TRBD2. V dropped 2 bases and J dropped 4; count of bases not matched to a gene: 6. The germline V gene encodes CDR1 SGHRS and CDR2 YFSETQ. The CDR3 is made up of 15 amino acids. The CDR3 DNA reads TGCGCCAGCAGCTTTACCGGACTAGCGGCGTACGAGCAGTACTTC. Amino acid sequence: CASSFTGLAAYEQYF.

The rearrangement joins TRBV27 to TRBJ1-1, with D unclear. This CDR3 is 15 amino acids long. V lost 5 bases to trimming and J lost 3 bases, with 16 bases between them. The germline gives CDR1 MNHEY, CDR2 SMNVEV (reference sequence). CDR3 sequence: CASSLRTWEDTEAFF. CDR3 DNA: TGTGCCAGCAGTCTAAGGACTTGGGAGGACACTGAAGCTTTCTTT.

This clone has just a few counts. This specimen includes other DNA sequences encoding the same CDR3. The chain combines TRBV9 with TRBJ2-7; 9 bases agree with TRBD1. CDR1 and CDR2 (germline): SGDLS, YYNGEE. The CDR3 covers 14 residues. Trimming removed 0 bases from V and 3 bases from J; junction bases left unmatched: 1. The CDR3 here is CASSVGTGVYEQYF. CDR3 in DNA: TGTGCCAGCAGCGTAGGGACAGGGGTCTACGAGCAGTACTTC.